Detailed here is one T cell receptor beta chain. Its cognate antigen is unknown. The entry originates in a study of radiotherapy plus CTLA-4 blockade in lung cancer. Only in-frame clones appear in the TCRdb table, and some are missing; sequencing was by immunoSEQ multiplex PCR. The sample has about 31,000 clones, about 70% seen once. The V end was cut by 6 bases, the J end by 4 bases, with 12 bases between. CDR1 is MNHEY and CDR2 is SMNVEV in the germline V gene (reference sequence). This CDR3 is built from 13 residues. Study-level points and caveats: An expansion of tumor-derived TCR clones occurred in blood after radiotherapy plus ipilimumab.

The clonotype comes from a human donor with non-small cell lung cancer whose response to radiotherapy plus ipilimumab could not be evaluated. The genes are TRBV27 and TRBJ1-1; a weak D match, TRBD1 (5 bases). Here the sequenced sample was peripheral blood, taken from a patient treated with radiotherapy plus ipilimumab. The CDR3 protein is CASSPWGVTEAFF. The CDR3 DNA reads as TGTGCCAGCAGCCCCTGGGGGGTCACTGAAGCTTTCTTT.